A selection of T cell receptor beta chains follows, all from one sample in a study of OX40 agonist ivuxolimab in advanced cancers. Assay used: immunoSEQ multiplex PCR; TCRdb lists only in-frame clones, some missing. Among about 18,000 clones listed, about 80% were seen once. Sequencing was performed on CD4+ or CD8+ T cells sorted from blood, taken in a trial of the OX40 agonist ivuxolimab. The receptors were gathered from an adult with an advanced solid tumor such as melanoma, head and neck, liver or kidney cancer. CDR3s include the opening cysteine and the closing phenylalanine or tryptophan. The order of the fields is CDR3 length, clone size, J gene, V gene, D gene, CDR3 protein, CDR3 DNA. The D gene is left open where the match is weak. Size is stated for part of the rows, as once, few or many counts, or as a class when the clone is expanded.

CDR3 length: 14; clone size: -; J gene: TRBJ1-2; V gene: TRBV5-1; D gene: TRBD1; CDR3 protein: CASSLGGQGYGYTF; CDR3 DNA: TGCGCCAGCAGCTTGGGGGGACAGGGCTATGGCTACACCTTC
CDR3 length: 15; clone size: -; J gene: TRBJ2-2; V gene: TRBV2; D gene: TRBD2; CDR3 protein: CASSDAGGPSGELFF; CDR3 DNA: TGTGCCAGCAGTGACGCGGGGGGCCCTTCTGGGGAGCTGTTTTTT
CDR3 length: 14; clone size: -; J gene: TRBJ1-1; V gene: TRBV5-4; D gene: -; CDR3 protein: CASRTYGENTEAFF; CDR3 DNA: TGTGCCAGCAGAACATACGGGGAGAACACTGAAGCTTTCTTT
CDR3 length: 17; clone size: -; J gene: TRBJ2-7; V gene: TRBV15; D gene: TRBD1; CDR3 protein: CATSSHTTPDRGYEQYF; CDR3 DNA: TGTGCCACCAGCAGTCACACAACCCCGGACAGGGGCTACGAGCAGTACTTC
CDR3 length: 17; clone size: -; J gene: TRBJ1-5; V gene: TRBV19; D gene: -; CDR3 protein: CASSIDLEGGSNQPQHF; CDR3 DNA: TGTGCCAGTAGTATAGATCTGGAGGGTGGCAGCAATCAGCCCCAGCATTTT
CDR3 length: 15; clone size: -; J gene: TRBJ1-3; V gene: TRBV6-1; D gene: -; CDR3 protein: CAISPLGFAGNTIYF; CDR3 DNA: TGTGCCATCAGCCCCCTAGGGTTTGCTGGAAACACCATATATTTT
CDR3 length: 14; clone size: -; J gene: TRBJ2-7; V gene: TRBV14; D gene: TRBD1; CDR3 protein: CASSHRDRTYEQYF; CDR3 DNA: TGTGCCAGCAGCCACCGGGACAGGACCTACGAGCAGTACTTC
CDR3 length: 18; clone size: -; J gene: TRBJ1-6; V gene: TRBV7-8; D gene: -; CDR3 protein: CASSQTSGDGVLNSPLHF; CDR3 DNA: TGTGCCAGCAGCCAAACTTCGGGGGACGGAGTGCTGAATTCACCCCTCCACTTT
CDR3 length: 11; clone size: -; J gene: TRBJ2-7; V gene: TRBV30; D gene: -; CDR3 protein: CAWSEAGEQYF; CDR3 DNA: TGTGCCTGGAGTGAGGCGGGCGAGCAGTACTTC
CDR3 length: 14; clone size: once; J gene: TRBJ2-2; V gene: TRBV19; D gene: -; CDR3 protein: CAVWGRGNTGELFF; CDR3 DNA: TGTGCAGTCTGGGGCAGGGGAAACACCGGGGAGCTGTTTTTT